These T cell receptor beta chains were read from a single sample in a study of patients and donors after allogeneic stem cell transplantation. MiXCR was run by TCRdb on the RT-PCR reads, yielding one entry per CDR3 protein. The repertoire holds roughly 200,000 distinct CDR3 sequences, roughly two fifths seen once, with around a tenth in the top ten. The material sequenced was blood, either unsorted or a sorted T cell fraction (not recorded which). Receptors originate from a human donor who was either an allogeneic HSCT recipient or a stem cell or donor lymphocyte infusion donor (not recorded which). It is not recorded whose cells these are; they may come from a transplant donor. The CDR3 runs from the conserved cysteine through the conserved F or W. A D gene is named only where the DNA matches it firmly. A row's size may be missing; if present it is once, few, many or a size class.

V gene: TRBV9
J gene: TRBJ1-2
D gene: TRBD1
clone size: .
CDR3 DNA: TGTGCCAGCAGCTCCGCAGGGACAGGTGTTTATGGCTACACCTTC
CDR3 protein: CASSSAGTGVYGYTF

V gene: TRBV27
J gene: TRBJ2-1
D gene: .
clone size: .
CDR3 DNA: TGTGCCAGCAGTTTATTCCAATTACCACCCCGCAATGAGCAGTTCTTC
CDR3 protein: CASSLFQLPPRNEQFF

V gene: TRBV5-1
J gene: TRBJ2-7
D gene: .
clone size: few
CDR3 DNA: TGCGCCAGCAGCTTGAGAACCTCCTACGAGCAGTACTTC
CDR3 protein: CASSLRTSYEQYF

V gene: TRBV5-1
J gene: TRBJ1-5
D gene: TRBD1
clone size: .
CDR3 DNA: TGCGCCAGCAGCCGACAGGGGCCCAATCAGCCCCAGCATTTT
CDR3 protein: CASSRQGPNQPQHF

V gene: TRBV27
J gene: TRBJ2-7
D gene: .
clone size: .
CDR3 DNA: TGTGCCAGCAGTTTTCCAGGGTACGAGCAGTACTTC
CDR3 protein: CASSFPGYEQYF

V gene: TRBV6-2/TRBV6-3
J gene: TRBJ1-2
D gene: .
clone size: .
CDR3 DNA: TGTGCCAGCAGTTACTCCCGAAGGGGCGACTACACCTTC
CDR3 protein: CASSYSRRGDYTF

V gene: TRBV4-3
J gene: TRBJ1-6
D gene: .
clone size: .
CDR3 DNA: TGCGCCAGCAGCCACCTAATAGAGGCAAATTCACCCCTCCACTTT
CDR3 protein: CASSHLIEANSPLHF

V gene: TRBV7-6
J gene: TRBJ1-4
D gene: .
clone size: .
CDR3 DNA: TGTGCCAGCAGCACATCGGCGGGAGACAAACTGTTTTTT
CDR3 protein: CASSTSAGDKLFF

V gene: TRBV5-1
J gene: TRBJ1-2
D gene: .
clone size: .
CDR3 DNA: TGCGCCAGCAGCCCCGGGGGGGAACCAGGTGGCTACACCTTC
CDR3 protein: CASSPGGEPGGYTF

V gene: TRBV14
J gene: TRBJ2-3
D gene: TRBD1
clone size: .
CDR3 DNA: TGTGCCAGCAGCCAACTGACAGGGGGTGGCACAGATACGCAGTATTTT
CDR3 protein: CASSQLTGGGTDTQYF

V gene: TRBV7-6
J gene: TRBJ1-2
D gene: TRBD1
clone size: .
CDR3 DNA: TGTGCCAGCAGCCCAAGAGTAGGGGGCATAGGCTACACCTTC
CDR3 protein: CASSPRVGGIGYTF

V gene: TRBV12-3/TRBV12-4
J gene: TRBJ1-5
D gene: .
clone size: .
CDR3 DNA: TGTGCCAGCAGTCACCCCGGAGGACAGCCCCAGCATTTT
CDR3 protein: CASSHPGGQPQHF

V gene: TRBV30
J gene: TRBJ2-7
D gene: .
clone size: .
CDR3 DNA: TGTGCCTGGAGTTACGGCGCCTACGAGCAGTACTTC
CDR3 protein: CAWSYGAYEQYF

V gene: TRBV12-3/TRBV12-4
J gene: TRBJ1-2
D gene: TRBD1
clone size: many
CDR3 DNA: TGTGCCAGCAGTTCGGACAGGGACTATGGCTACACCTTC
CDR3 protein: CASSSDRDYGYTF

V gene: TRBV20-1
J gene: TRBJ1-2
D gene: .
clone size: few
CDR3 DNA: TGCAGTGCTGGCCGGCGGGGGTATGGCTACACCTTC
CDR3 protein: CSAGRRGYGYTF

V gene: TRBV5-6
J gene: TRBJ1-6
D gene: TRBD1
clone size: few
CDR3 DNA: TGTGCCAGCAGCTTGGTTCGGACAGGGGAATATAATTCACCCCTCCACTTT
CDR3 protein: CASSLVRTGEYNSPLHF

V gene: TRBV4-1
J gene: TRBJ1-2
D gene: TRBD1
clone size: .
CDR3 DNA: TGCGCCAGCAGCCAACCAGACAGGGCCGGTAACTATGGCTACACCTTC
CDR3 protein: CASSQPDRAGNYGYTF

V gene: TRBV6-2/TRBV6-3
J gene: TRBJ2-2
D gene: .
clone size: .
CDR3 DNA: TGTGCCAGCAGCCGAAGGGCGGGCACCGGGGAGCTGTTTTTT
CDR3 protein: CASSRRAGTGELFF

V gene: TRBV19
J gene: TRBJ2-3
D gene: .
clone size: .
CDR3 DNA: TGTGCCAGTAGTCGTGGGAGGAGCACAGATACGCAGTATTTT
CDR3 protein: CASSRGRSTDTQYF

V gene: TRBV18
J gene: TRBJ1-2
D gene: .
clone size: .
CDR3 DNA: TGTGCCAGCTCACCACCGATGGGTTACGGCTACACCTTC
CDR3 protein: CASSPPMGYGYTF

V gene: TRBV24-1
J gene: TRBJ2-3
D gene: .
clone size: .
CDR3 DNA: TGTGCCACCAGTGATTTTGGGGGTAGCACAGATACGCAGTATTTT
CDR3 protein: CATSDFGGSTDTQYF

V gene: TRBV29-1
J gene: TRBJ1-2
D gene: TRBD1
clone size: many
CDR3 DNA: TGCAGCGTCGGTCGGACAGGGGCGTTCCCCTCTAACTATGGCTACACCTTC
CDR3 protein: CSVGRTGAFPSNYGYTF

V gene: TRBV5-1
J gene: TRBJ2-1
D gene: .
clone size: .
CDR3 DNA: TGCGCCAGCAGCTTGGAGACAAGCTTAACCTACAATGAGCAGTTCTTC
CDR3 protein: CASSLETSLTYNEQFF

V gene: TRBV7-2
J gene: TRBJ2-2
D gene: .
clone size: .
CDR3 DNA: TGTGCCAGCAGCTTAGTTATGATCGCGAACACCGGGGAGCTGTTTTTT
CDR3 protein: CASSLVMIANTGELFF

V gene: TRBV7-9
J gene: TRBJ1-4
D gene: .
clone size: .
CDR3 DNA: TGTGCCAGCAGCTTATCGATTGATGAAAAACTGTTTTTT
CDR3 protein: CASSLSIDEKLFF

V gene: TRBV12-3/TRBV12-4
J gene: TRBJ2-3
D gene: TRBD1
clone size: .
CDR3 DNA: TGTGCCAGCAGTCGGTCCCAGGGGGCAGATACGCAGTATTTT
CDR3 protein: CASSRSQGADTQYF

V gene: TRBV25-1
J gene: TRBJ1-1
D gene: TRBD1
clone size: .
CDR3 DNA: TGTGCCAGCACCATGACAGGGGTCGCTTTCTTT
CDR3 protein: CASTMTGVAFF

V gene: TRBV24-1
J gene: TRBJ2-3
D gene: TRBD1
clone size: .
CDR3 DNA: TGTGCCACCAGAGGGACAGGAGACTCTGACCGCACAGATACGCAGTATTTT
CDR3 protein: CATRGTGDSDRTDTQYF

V gene: TRBV5-6
J gene: TRBJ2-1
D gene: .
clone size: .
CDR3 DNA: TGTGCCAGCAGCTCACCTGATTTTAACGACCTGGTGAATGAGCAGTTCTTC
CDR3 protein: CASSSPDFNDLVNEQFF

V gene: TRBV27
J gene: TRBJ2-1
D gene: TRBD1
clone size: .
CDR3 DNA: TGTGCCAGCAGTCACCGGGACAGGGCAAATGAGCAGTTCTTC
CDR3 protein: CASSHRDRANEQFF

V gene: TRBV10-3
J gene: TRBJ1-1
D gene: .
clone size: .
CDR3 DNA: TGTGCCATCAGTGAGGGGGCGGACACTGAAGCTTTCTTT
CDR3 protein: CAISEGADTEAFF

V gene: TRBV4-1
J gene: TRBJ1-1
D gene: TRBD1
clone size: many
CDR3 DNA: TGCGCCAGCAGCCAATCGGACAGGGGAGACACTGAAGCTTTCTTT
CDR3 protein: CASSQSDRGDTEAFF

V gene: TRBV6-5
J gene: TRBJ1-2
D gene: TRBD1
clone size: .
CDR3 DNA: TGTGCCAGCAGTTACTCGGGGACAGGGGCTAACTATGGCTACACCTTC
CDR3 protein: CASSYSGTGANYGYTF

V gene: TRBV2
J gene: TRBJ1-5
D gene: TRBD1
clone size: few
CDR3 DNA: TGTGCCAGCAGCGCCGACAGGGCTGGGAATCAGCCCCAGCATTTT
CDR3 protein: CASSADRAGNQPQHF

V gene: TRBV20-1
J gene: TRBJ1-2
D gene: .
clone size: few
CDR3 DNA: TGCAGTGCTAGCTCTACTGGCTACACCTTC
CDR3 protein: CSASSTGYTF

V gene: TRBV29-1
J gene: TRBJ1-5
D gene: TRBD1
clone size: few
CDR3 DNA: TGCAGCGTTGAAGCCGGGACAGGGGATCAGCCCCAGCATTTT
CDR3 protein: CSVEAGTGDQPQHF

V gene: TRBV28
J gene: TRBJ2-5
D gene: TRBD2
clone size: .
CDR3 DNA: TGTGCCAGCCAGCGGGGTCAGGCAAGGACCCAGTACTTC
CDR3 protein: CASQRGQARTQYF

V gene: TRBV4-3
J gene: TRBJ2-1
D gene: .
clone size: .
CDR3 DNA: TGCGCCAGCAGCCAGGGAGCATACAATGAGCAGTTCTTC
CDR3 protein: CASSQGAYNEQFF

V gene: TRBV4-1
J gene: TRBJ2-5
D gene: .
clone size: few
CDR3 DNA: TGCGCCAGCAGCCAAGACCAGGATTCAGCACTAGAGACCCAGTACTTC
CDR3 protein: CASSQDQDSALETQYF

V gene: TRBV14
J gene: TRBJ2-7
D gene: .
clone size: .
CDR3 DNA: TGTGCCAGCAGCCAATTCTACGAGCAGTACTTC
CDR3 protein: CASSQFYEQYF

V gene: TRBV4-3
J gene: TRBJ1-4
D gene: .
clone size: .
CDR3 DNA: TGCGCCAGCAGCCAAGATGCCGGAGGGGGAGGTGAAAAACTGTTTTTT
CDR3 protein: CASSQDAGGGGEKLFF

V gene: TRBV12-3/TRBV12-4
J gene: TRBJ2-1
D gene: .
clone size: few
CDR3 DNA: TGTGCCAGCAGTTTTAAGAATGAGCAGTTCTTC
CDR3 protein: CASSFKNEQFF

V gene: TRBV3-1
J gene: TRBJ1-2
D gene: TRBD1
clone size: few
CDR3 DNA: TGTGCCAGCACCGGGACAGCCCTCTTTGGCTACACCTTC
CDR3 protein: CASTGTALFGYTF

V gene: TRBV12-3/TRBV12-4
J gene: TRBJ2-5
D gene: TRBD2
clone size: .
CDR3 DNA: TGTGCCAGCAGTTTAACGGCTAGCGGGGTTCAGACCCAGTACTTC
CDR3 protein: CASSLTASGVQTQYF

V gene: TRBV29-1
J gene: TRBJ2-7
D gene: TRBD1
clone size: .
CDR3 DNA: TGCAGCGTCGCCCGACAGGGGGTAGGCGAGCAGTACTTC
CDR3 protein: CSVARQGVGEQYF

V gene: TRBV10-3
J gene: TRBJ1-1
D gene: .
clone size: few
CDR3 DNA: TGTGCCATCAGTGGGACGAATACTGAAGCTTTCTTT
CDR3 protein: CAISGTNTEAFF

V gene: TRBV5-1
J gene: TRBJ2-2
D gene: .
clone size: once
CDR3 DNA: TGCGCCAGCAGCTTGAGTTTGTGGAAGGGATCCGGGGAGCTGTTTTTT
CDR3 protein: CASSLSLWKGSGELFF

V gene: TRBV6-4
J gene: TRBJ2-1
D gene: TRBD2
clone size: .
CDR3 DNA: TGTGCCAGCAGTAAAATAGCGGGGGGCCCCAATGAGCAGTTCTTC
CDR3 protein: CASSKIAGGPNEQFF

V gene: TRBV7-8
J gene: TRBJ1-3
D gene: .
clone size: .
CDR3 DNA: TGTGCCAGCAGCTTAGCGCCGGGCGGAACGAGAAACACCATATATTTT
CDR3 protein: CASSLAPGGTRNTIYF

V gene: TRBV6-1
J gene: TRBJ2-1
D gene: .
clone size: .
CDR3 DNA: TGTGCCAGCAGTGAACGGACCCCCTACAATGAGCAGTTCTTC
CDR3 protein: CASSERTPYNEQFF

V gene: TRBV20-1
J gene: TRBJ2-2
D gene: .
clone size: .
CDR3 DNA: TGCAGTGCTAGAGATCCCCTGGCTGGCACCGGGGAGCTGTTTTTT
CDR3 protein: CSARDPLAGTGELFF

V gene: TRBV30
J gene: TRBJ2-7
D gene: .
clone size: .
CDR3 DNA: TGTGCCTGGAGTGATGGGAGCTCCTACGAGCAGTACTTC
CDR3 protein: CAWSDGSSYEQYF

V gene: TRBV4-1
J gene: TRBJ1-2
D gene: .
clone size: .
CDR3 DNA: TGCGCCAGCAGCCAAGATACTATGGACGGAGACTTCTATGGCTACACCTTC
CDR3 protein: CASSQDTMDGDFYGYTF

V gene: TRBV9
J gene: TRBJ2-2
D gene: .
clone size: few
CDR3 DNA: TGTGCCAGCAGCACCCCTAGGGGGGCTCCCCCCGGGGAGCTGTTTTTT
CDR3 protein: CASSTPRGAPPGELFF